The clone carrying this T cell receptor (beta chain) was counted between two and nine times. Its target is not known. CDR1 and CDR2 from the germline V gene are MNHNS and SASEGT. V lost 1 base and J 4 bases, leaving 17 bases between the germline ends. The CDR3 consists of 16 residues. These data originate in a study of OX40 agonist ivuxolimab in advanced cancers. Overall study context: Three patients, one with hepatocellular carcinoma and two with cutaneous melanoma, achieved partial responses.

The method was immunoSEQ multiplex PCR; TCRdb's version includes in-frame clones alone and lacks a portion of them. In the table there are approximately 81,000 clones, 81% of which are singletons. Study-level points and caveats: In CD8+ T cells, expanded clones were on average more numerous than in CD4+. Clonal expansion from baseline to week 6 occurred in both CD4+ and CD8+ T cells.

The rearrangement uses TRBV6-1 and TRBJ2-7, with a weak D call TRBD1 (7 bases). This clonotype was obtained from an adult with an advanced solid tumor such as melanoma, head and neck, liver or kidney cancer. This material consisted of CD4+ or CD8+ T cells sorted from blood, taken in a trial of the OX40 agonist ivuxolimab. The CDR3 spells CASSEGFQTGTYEQYF. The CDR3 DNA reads TGTGCCAGCAGTGAAGGTTTTCAGACAGGGACTTACGAGCAGTACTTC.